The 6 T cell receptor beta chains below all came from one sample that was sequenced in a study of T cell responses to AZD1222 COVID-19 vaccine. Sequencing used immunoSEQ multiplex PCR; TCRdb keeps in-frame clones, though not all of them. The sample shows some 120,000 clones, roughly nine tenths of them seen only once. The source material was peripheral blood, sampled on day 0 of AZD1222 vaccination. These receptors all come from an adult in good health.

The chain uses TRBV11-2 and TRBJ1-2, with TRBD1 as a possible D gene (5 bases). CDR3 length: 15 amino acids. Trimming removed 1 base at V and 3 bases at J, with 12 bases between. The germline V gene encodes CDR1 SGHAT and CDR2 FQNNGV. This chain's CDR3 is CASSLGLGRDYGYTF. The CDR3 nucleotides are TGTGCCAGCAGCTTAGGTCTCGGCAGGGACTATGGCTACACCTTC.

The V gene is TRBV27, the J gene TRBJ2-5, with TRBD2 identical over 7 bases. The ends lost 6 bases at V and 3 bases at J; junction bases unmatched: 7. This CDR3 spans 14 amino acids. Germline V gives CDR1 MNHEY, CDR2 SMNVEV (reference sequence). In DNA, the CDR3 is TGTGCCAGCAGGTTAGCGGGCTCAGAAGAGACCCAGTACTTC. Translation: CASRLAGSEETQYF.

The V call is TRBV23-1, the J call TRBJ1-2, with 7 bases lining up with TRBD1. TRBV23-1 is flagged as an ORF with uncertain function. V was pared by 2 bases and J by 8 bases, with 8 bases of the junction left unmatched. The length of the CDR3 is 14 residues. CDR3 sequence: CASSQPGQSMGYTF. The CDR3 region has the DNA TGCGCCAGCAGTCAACCGGGACAGTCTATGGGCTACACCTTC.

This clone was observed a single time. The rearrangement joins TRBV19 to TRBJ2-1; TRBD1 aligns across 9 bases. CDR3 length equals 13 residues. Germline V lookup: CDR1 LNHDA, CDR2 SQIVND (reference sequence). V gave up 9 bases and J gave up 7 bases; unmatched junction bases: 7. DNA of the CDR3: TGTGCCAGCCACGGGACAGGGTTTAATGAGCAGTTCTTC. This gives the protein CASHGTGFNEQFF.

The chain links TRBV28 to TRBJ2-7; 7 bases match TRBD1. Germline values: CDR1 MDHEN, CDR2 SYDVKM. This CDR3 is 16 amino acids long. The V and J ends lost 5 bases and 4 bases, in that order; junction bases with no gene match: 14. DNA for the CDR3: TGTGCCAGCAGTACCCGGGACAGACGGTATCATTACGAGCAGTACTTC. It yields the protein CASSTRDRRYHYEQYF.

The table lists this clone with a few counts. The chain employs TRBV7-9 and TRBJ2-3; 8 bases line up with TRBD1. Germline loops: CDR1 SEHNR, CDR2 FQNEAQ (reference sequence). CDR3 length equals 14 residues. V shed 5 bases, J shed 7 bases, and the junction held 8 bases outside the gene matches. DNA of the CDR3: TGTGCCAGCAGCCATGGACAGGGATTCTATACGCAGTATTTT. Translating gives CASSHGQGFYTQYF.